Listed here are 10 T cell receptor beta chains from one sample, sequenced in a study of blood T cells in healthy people across ages. Then a second PCR, running roughly 6 to 12 cycles, was carried out with a sample-barcoded 5' primer and a J-beta primer mix. In TCRdb, the 5' RACE reads were re-called with MiXCR into one record per CDR3 protein. The sample has approximately 1,100,000 distinct CDR3 sequences, roughly 45% seen once; the top ten hold under 20%. The sequencing input was blood. The receptor set was obtained from a woman aged 55-70 years in good health.

CDR3 sequence reads: CASSPRWVSNLQQETQYF. CDR3 coding DNA: TGTGCCAGCAGTCCTCGTTGGGTCTCCAACCTCCAGCAAGAGACCCAGTACTTC. The chain couples TRBV13 to TRBJ2-5; D is uncertain. Germline CDR1 is PRHDT and CDR2 is FYEKMQ (reference sequence). The germline V and J ends were trimmed by 6 bases and 2 bases, with 25 bases remaining between them. CDR3 length: 18 residues.

The genes are TRBV29-1 and TRBJ1-5, with TRBD1 identical over 8 bases. Germline V lookup: CDR1 SQVTM, CDR2 ANQGSEA. The trim removed 4 bases at V and 4 bases at J, leaving 6 bases unmatched. This CDR3 has 14 residues. The chain's CDR3 is CSVVTGGTNQPQHF. The DNA for the CDR3 is TGCAGCGTTGTTACAGGGGGGACGAATCAGCCCCAGCATTTT.

There are a few counts of this clonotype. The chain combines TRBV6-6 with TRBJ2-7; maybe TRBD2 (5 bases). The germline V gene encodes CDR1 MNHNY and CDR2 SVGAGI (reference sequence). V dropped 0 bases and J dropped 0 bases, with 15 bases sitting between them. The CDR3 totals 17 residues. DNA for the CDR3: TGTGCCAGCAGTTACTCCACTAGGCCCCGGAGCTCCTACGAGCAGTACTTC. Its translation: CASSYSTRPRSSYEQYF.

As concerns this clonotype: One junction end does not reproduce the germline sequence, and a read error may be involved. J is TRBJ1-5 and V is TRBV6-5, with D perhaps matching TRBD1 (5 bases). This CDR3 spans 15 amino acids. Germline-derived CDR1 and CDR2 are MNHEY and SVGAGI. CDR3: CAGSYSGPGSMPQHF. CDR3 DNA sequence: TGTGCCGGCAGTTACTCGGGGCCAGGGAGTATGCCCCAGCATTTT.

This chain uses TRBV29-1 with TRBJ1-1, with D tentatively TRBD1 (5 bases). The CDR3 runs to 15 residues. V was pared by 7 bases and J by 5 bases, with 23 bases between. Per the germline V gene, CDR1 is SQVTM and CDR2 is ANQGSEA. CDR3 protein: CSAAISGTSLTEAFF. The CDR3 region has the DNA TGCAGCGCCGCCATTTCAGGGACTTCGTTGACTGAAGCTTTCTTT.

V and J are TRBV29-1 and TRBJ2-1, with unresolved D. Trimming cost V 7 bases and J 2 bases, with 15 bases left between them. CDR1 SQVTM and CDR2 ANQGSEA come from the germline V gene. CDR3 length: 14 residues. The CDR3 DNA reads as TGCAGCGCCATGAACCCGAGAGCCTACAATGAGCAGTTCTTC. Translating it yields CSAMNPRAYNEQFF.

This clonotype was observed a handful of times. The genes are TRBV6-5 and TRBJ2-1; 13 nucleotides agree with TRBD2. This CDR3 has 22 amino acids. Per the germline V gene, CDR1 is MNHEY and CDR2 is SVGAGI. The J segment lost 8 bases and the V segment lost 3 bases, leaving 25 bases of the junction unmatched. The CDR3 DNA follows: TGTGCCAGCAGTTATGGTTTTTTCCCCCCCCCGGGGACTAGCGGGGTTGGGGATGAGCAGTTCTTC. Translated, it gives CASSYGFFPPPGTSGVGDEQFF.

V and J are TRBV24-1 and TRBJ2-1, with a weak D call TRBD1 (6 bases). The CDR3 totals 16 residues. The germline V and J ends were trimmed by 2 bases and 0 bases, with 10 bases remaining between them. CDR1 is KGHDR and CDR2 is SFDVKD in the germline V gene. The CDR3 protein is CATSDWTDSSYNEQFF. The CDR3 DNA sequence: TGTGCCACCAGTGATTGGACGGACAGCTCCTACAATGAGCAGTTCTTC.

The rearrangement joins TRBV4-1 to TRBJ1-2, with D maybe TRBD1 (5 bases). Trimming took 1 base from V and 5 from J, leaving 14 bases between them. The CDR3 extends over 15 amino acids. The V gene's germline CDR1 is MGHRA and CDR2 YSYEKL. The CDR3 sequence: CASSQVVGAGYGYTF. CDR3 sequence (DNA): TGCGCCAGCAGCCAAGTGGTAGGGGCCGGGTATGGCTACACCTTC.

The chain is built from TRBV9 and TRBJ2-1; D gene ambiguous. Germline lookup yields CDR1 SGDLS and CDR2 YYNGEE. The CDR3 totals 13 residues. The V end lost 0 bases, the J end lost 10 bases, and 11 bases lay between the germline ends. CDR3: CASSVGEIGEQFF. The DNA of the CDR3 is TGTGCCAGCAGCGTAGGTGAGATCGGAGAGCAGTTCTTC.